Detailed here is one T cell receptor beta chain. The data originate from a study of blood T cell repertoires in COVID-19. Study as a whole: Acute and convalescent COVID-19 specimens originated in the United States, Italy and Spain. The analysed material was cDNA or gDNA that came from T cells, B-cell-depleted T cells, or PBMCs.

Produced via immunoSEQ multiplex PCR; TCRdb's table is partial and in-frame only. The data contain around 33,000 clones, approximately 71% of them singletons. The J segment lost 1 base and the V segment lost 2 bases, leaving 4 bases of the junction unmatched. The CDR3 contains 15 residues. The germline V gene encodes CDR1 MNHNY and CDR2 SVGAGI (reference sequence). This receptor was obtained from a human donor in a cohort sampled during active COVID-19. The chain uses TRBV6-6 and TRBJ2-5, with TRBD2 matching 7 bases. The specimen sequenced was peripheral blood. The CDR3 region is CASSYGGGTQETQYF. CDR3 nucleotides: TGTGCCAGCAGTTACGGGGGGGGTACCCAAGAGACCCAGTACTTC.